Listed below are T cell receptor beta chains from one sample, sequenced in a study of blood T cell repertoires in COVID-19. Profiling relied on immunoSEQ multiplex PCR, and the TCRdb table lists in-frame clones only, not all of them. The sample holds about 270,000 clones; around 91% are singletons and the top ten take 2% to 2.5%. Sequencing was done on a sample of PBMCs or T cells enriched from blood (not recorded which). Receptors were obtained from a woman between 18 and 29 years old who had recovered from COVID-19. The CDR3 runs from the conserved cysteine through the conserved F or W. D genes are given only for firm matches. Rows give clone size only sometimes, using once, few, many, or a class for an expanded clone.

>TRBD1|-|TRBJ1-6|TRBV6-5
TGTGCCAGCAGGGGACAGGGAGGATCACCCCTCCACTTT
CASRGQGGSPLHF
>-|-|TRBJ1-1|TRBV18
TGTGCCAGCTCACCTAAAGCCAGGGATACTGAAGCTTTCTTT
CASSPKARDTEAFF
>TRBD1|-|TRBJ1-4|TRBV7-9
TGTGCCAGCAGCCGCGGGGACAGGGACAACGAAAAACTGTTTTTT
CASSRGDRDNEKLFF
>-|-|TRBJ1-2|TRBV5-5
TGTGCCAGCAGCTTAGGGCAGGGGATATACGGCTACACCTTC
CASSLGQGIYGYTF
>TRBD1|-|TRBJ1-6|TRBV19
TGTGCCAGTGTCGAAGACAGGGGATCGAATTCACCCCTCCACTTT
CASVEDRGSNSPLHF
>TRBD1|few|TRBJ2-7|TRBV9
TGTGCCAGCAGCCCCTGGGACAGGGGAGGATACGAGCAGTACTTC
CASSPWDRGGYEQYF
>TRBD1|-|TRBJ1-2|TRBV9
TGTGCCAGCAGCCTTACTCAGGGGGGAGGCTATGGCTACACCTTC
CASSLTQGGGYGYTF
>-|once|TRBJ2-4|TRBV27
TGTGCCAGCAGTTTTAGAGGGGGAAGCGAGTTTAGGAGAAACATTCAGTACTTC
CASSFRGGSEFRRNIQYF
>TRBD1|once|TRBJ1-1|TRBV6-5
TGTGCCACGCAAAGGACAGGGGACACTGAAGCTTTCTTT
CATQRTGDTEAFF
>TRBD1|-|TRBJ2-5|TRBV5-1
TGCGCCAGCAGTCGGGACAGCCTCCAAGAGACCCAGTACTTC
CASSRDSLQETQYF
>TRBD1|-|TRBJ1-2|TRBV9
TGTGCCAGCAGCGTTCCGACAGGGCGGGACTATGGCTACACCTTC
CASSVPTGRDYGYTF
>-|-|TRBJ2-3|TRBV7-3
TGTGCCAGCAGCCTCGGGGAGGTCACAGATACGCAGTATTTT
CASSLGEVTDTQYF
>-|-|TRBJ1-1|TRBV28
TGTGCCAGCAGTGTACAGGGGAACACTGAAGCTTTCTTT
CASSVQGNTEAFF
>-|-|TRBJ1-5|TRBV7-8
TGTGCCAGCAGCGACCGGGACAATAATCAGCCCCAGCATTTT
CASSDRDNNQPQHF
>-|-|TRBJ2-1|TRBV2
TGTGCCAGCAGCCTAGATATAGGGGGAGATGAGCAGTTCTTC
CASSLDIGGDEQFF
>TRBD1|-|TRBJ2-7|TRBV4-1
TGCGCCAGCAGCCAAGAACCGGGACAGGGGGAATACGAGCAGTACTTC
CASSQEPGQGEYEQYF
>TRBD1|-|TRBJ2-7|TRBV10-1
TGCGCCAGTTATTATACCGGGACAGCCTCCTACGAGCAGTACTTC
CASYYTGTASYEQYF
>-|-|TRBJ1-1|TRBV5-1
TGCGCCAGCAGCGCGGGACCCGGGGACACTGAAGCTTTCTTT
CASSAGPGDTEAFF
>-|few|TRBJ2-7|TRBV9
TGTGCCAGCAGCCAGGAGGGGGGGTACTACGAGCAGTACTTC
CASSQEGGYYEQYF
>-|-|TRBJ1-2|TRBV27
TGTGCCAGCAGTTTATCGTCGGACTATGGCTACACCTTC
CASSLSSDYGYTF
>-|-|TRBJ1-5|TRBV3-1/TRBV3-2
TGTGCCAGCAGCCAAGATAACAGGGCGGACCAGCCCCAGCATTTT
CASSQDNRADQPQHF
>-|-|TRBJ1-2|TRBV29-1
TGCAGCGTTGAAGAACGGACAGTCAACTATGGCTACACCTTC
CSVEERTVNYGYTF
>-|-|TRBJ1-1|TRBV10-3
TGTGCCATCAGGGCAGGGCTTGGGTGGAACACTGAAGCTTTCTTT
CAIRAGLGWNTEAFF
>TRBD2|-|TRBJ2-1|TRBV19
TGTGCCAGTAGAACGCTGCGGCGGGGGGACTACAATGAGCAGTTCTTC
CASRTLRRGDYNEQFF
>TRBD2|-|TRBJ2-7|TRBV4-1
TGCGCCAGCAGCCCACCCGGACTAGCGGCCTACGAGCAGTACTTC
CASSPPGLAAYEQYF
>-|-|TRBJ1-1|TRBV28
TGTGCCAGCAGTACTTGGACAGAACTCACTAAGAACACTGAAGCTTTCTTT
CASSTWTELTKNTEAFF
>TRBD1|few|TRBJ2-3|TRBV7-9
TGTGCCAGCAGCTTTTTCGGGACAGGGGGGTCTATCGGCACAGATACGCAGTATTTT
CASSFFGTGGSIGTDTQYF
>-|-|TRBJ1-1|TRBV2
TGTGCCAGCAGGAGGGAGGGGGGAGAGGTGAACACTGAAGCTTTCTTT
CASRREGGEVNTEAFF
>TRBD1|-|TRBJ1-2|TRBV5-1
TGCGCCAGCAGCCCCGAGGCAGGGGGCTTTGGCTACACCTTC
CASSPEAGGFGYTF
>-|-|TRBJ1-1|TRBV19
TGTGCCAGTAGTCTCCAGGGCGGCGTGAGAGCTTTCTTT
CASSLQGGVRAFF
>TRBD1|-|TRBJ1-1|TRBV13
TGTGCCAGCAGCCCATTGACAGGGGGATGGGTCACTGAAGCTTTCTTT
CASSPLTGGWVTEAFF
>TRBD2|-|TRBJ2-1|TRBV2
TGTGCCAGCAGTGACGGTGTGAGTGGGGGGGGTGGTGAGCAGTTCTTC
CASSDGVSGGGGEQFF
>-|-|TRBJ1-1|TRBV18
TGTGCCAGCTCAGTCCGGGAGGTAGACACTGAAGCTTTCTTT
CASSVREVDTEAFF
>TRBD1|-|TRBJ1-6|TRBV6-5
TGTGCCAGCAAGAGACAGGGGTGGGGATCACCCCTCCACTTT
CASKRQGWGSPLHF
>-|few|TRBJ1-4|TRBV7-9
TGTGCCAGCAGCTACTCGGGAGGAGATGAAAAACTGTTTTTT
CASSYSGGDEKLFF
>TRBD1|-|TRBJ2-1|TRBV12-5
TGTGCTAGTGGTTCTACTGACAGGGATGAGCAGTTCTTC
CASGSTDRDEQFF
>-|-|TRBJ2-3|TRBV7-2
TGTGCCAGCTTCAAGGGGAACACAGATACGCAGTATTTT
CASFKGNTDTQYF
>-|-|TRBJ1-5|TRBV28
TGTGCCAGCATCCCGCAGGGGTCATGGCAGCCCCAGCATTTT
CASIPQGSWQPQHF
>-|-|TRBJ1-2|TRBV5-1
TGCGCCAGCAGCTTGGACAGCTACTATGGCTACACCTTC
CASSLDSYYGYTF
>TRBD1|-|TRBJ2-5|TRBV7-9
TGTGCCAGCAGCTTCGGGACAGGGCAAGAGACCCAGTACTTC
CASSFGTGQETQYF
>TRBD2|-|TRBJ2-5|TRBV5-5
TGTGCCAGCAGCTTGAGCGGGGGGGAGACCCAGTACTTC
CASSLSGGETQYF
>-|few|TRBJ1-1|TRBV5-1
TGCGCCAGCAGCTTGGATCGGGGGTGGGCTGAAGCTTTCTTT
CASSLDRGWAEAFF
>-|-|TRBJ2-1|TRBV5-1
TGCGCCAGCAGCTTGGACTCCTTCTCCTACAATGAGCAGTTCTTC
CASSLDSFSYNEQFF